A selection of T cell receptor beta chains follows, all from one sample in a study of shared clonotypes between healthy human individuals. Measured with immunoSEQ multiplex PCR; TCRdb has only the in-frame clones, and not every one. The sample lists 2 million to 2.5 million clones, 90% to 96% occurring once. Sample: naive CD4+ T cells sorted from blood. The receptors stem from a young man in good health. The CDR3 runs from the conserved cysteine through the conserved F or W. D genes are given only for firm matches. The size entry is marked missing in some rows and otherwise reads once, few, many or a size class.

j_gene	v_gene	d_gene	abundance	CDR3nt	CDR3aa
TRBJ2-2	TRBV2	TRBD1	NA	TGTGCCAGCAGGGGGGACAGTGGGACCGGGGAGCTGTTTTTT	CASRGDSGTGELFF
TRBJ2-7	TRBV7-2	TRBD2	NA	TGTGCCAGCAGCATTAGCGGGAACTCCTACGAGCAGTACTTC	CASSISGNSYEQYF
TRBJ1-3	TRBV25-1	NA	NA	TGTGCCAGCAGGGACTCGGGATTCTCTGGAAACACCATATATTTT	CASRDSGFSGNTIYF
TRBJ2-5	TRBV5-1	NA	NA	TGCGCCAGCCTCCCAATGGGACAAGAGACCCAGTACTTC	CASLPMGQETQYF
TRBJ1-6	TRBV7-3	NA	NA	TGTGCCAGCAGCTTAACGGCAGGGGTTAATTCACCCCTCCACTTT	CASSLTAGVNSPLHF
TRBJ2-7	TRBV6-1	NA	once	TGTGCCAGCAGTGATGGTCTCTACGAGCAGTACTTC	CASSDGLYEQYF
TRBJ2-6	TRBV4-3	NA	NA	TGCGCCAGCAGCCAAGACAGGGCAGCGGGTTTCTCTGGGGCCAACGTCCTGACTTTC	CASSQDRAAGFSGANVLTF
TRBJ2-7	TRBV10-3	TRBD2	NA	TGTGCCATCAGTGAGTCGGCGGCGGGAGGTAAGAACGAGCAGTACTTC	CAISESAAGGKNEQYF
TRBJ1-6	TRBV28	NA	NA	TGTGCCAGCGAGTTAGATTATAATTCACCCCTCCACTTT	CASELDYNSPLHF
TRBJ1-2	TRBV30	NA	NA	TGTGCCTGGAGTGCAGGGTACGACTATGGCTACACCTTC	CAWSAGYDYGYTF
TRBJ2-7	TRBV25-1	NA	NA	TGTGCCAGCAGTGGCTACAGGGTTGATTCTCTCGAGCAGTACTTC	CASSGYRVDSLEQYF
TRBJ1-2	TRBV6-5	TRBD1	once	TGTGCCAGCAGTCCCACCGGACAGGTCGGCTACACCTTC	CASSPTGQVGYTF
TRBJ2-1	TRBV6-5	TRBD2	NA	TGTGCCAGCAGTTTTTTGACTAGCCTGGATGAGCAGTTCTTC	CASSFLTSLDEQFF
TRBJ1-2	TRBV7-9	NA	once	TGTGCCAGCAGCTCCTCCGTAAACTATGGCTACACCTTC	CASSSSVNYGYTF
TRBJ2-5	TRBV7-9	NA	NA	TGTGCCAGCAGCCCCCACGCGACCGATCAAGAGACCCAGTACTTC	CASSPHATDQETQYF
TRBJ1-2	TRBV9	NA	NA	TGTGCCAGCAACCCAATGGGGCCGACCTATGGCTACACCTTC	CASNPMGPTYGYTF
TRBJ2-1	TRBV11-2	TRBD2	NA	TGTGCCAGCAGCCCGGTGAGGCTAGCGGGAAGCTACAATGAGCAGTTCTTC	CASSPVRLAGSYNEQFF
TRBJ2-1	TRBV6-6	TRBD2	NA	TGTGCCAGCAGGTCCGCGGGACTAGACTACAATGAGCAGTTCTTC	CASRSAGLDYNEQFF
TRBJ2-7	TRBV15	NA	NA	TGTGCCACCAGCCCTAGGGGGGGTTTCTACGAGCAGTACTTC	CATSPRGGFYEQYF
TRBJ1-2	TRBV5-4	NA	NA	TGTGCCAGCAGCCAAGGAGGACTGAACGACCGTGGCTACACCTTC	CASSQGGLNDRGYTF
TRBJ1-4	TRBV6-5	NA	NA	TGTGCCAGCGGCCCACGACTCGGGGGCGAAAAACTGTTTTTT	CASGPRLGGEKLFF
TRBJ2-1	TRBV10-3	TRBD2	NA	TGTGCCATCTCCGAGAAAGCGGGAGTCGCCAATGAGCAGTTCTTC	CAISEKAGVANEQFF
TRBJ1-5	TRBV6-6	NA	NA	TGTGCCAGCAGCCTAGGGGTGAATGATCAGCCCCAGCATTTT	CASSLGVNDQPQHF
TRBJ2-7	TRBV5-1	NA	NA	TGCGCCAGCAGCCCCGATTTGAGAGAGCAGTACTTC	CASSPDLREQYF
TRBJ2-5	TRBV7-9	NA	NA	TGTGCCAGCAGCAAACAACGAGGGGAGACCCAGTACTTC	CASSKQRGETQYF
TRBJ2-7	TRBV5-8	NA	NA	TGTGCCAGCCGAGGAGGGGCCTACGAGCAGTACTTC	CASRGGAYEQYF
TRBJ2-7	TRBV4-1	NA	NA	TGCGCCAGCAGCCAAGGCACTGGCTGGGGGGAGCAGTACTTC	CASSQGTGWGEQYF
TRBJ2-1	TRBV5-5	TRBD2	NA	TGTGCCAGCCGCCGGGGGGTTGGAGGCTACAATGAGCAGTTCTTC	CASRRGVGGYNEQFF
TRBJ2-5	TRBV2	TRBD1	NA	TGTGCCAGCAGAAGGACAGGCCAAGAGACCCAGTACTTC	CASRRTGQETQYF
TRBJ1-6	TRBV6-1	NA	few	TGTGCCAGCAGGGGATCAGGGTTCGTAGCGTCACCCCTCCACTTT	CASRGSGFVASPLHF
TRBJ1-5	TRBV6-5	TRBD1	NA	TGTGCCAGCAGGGGACAGGGTCGGGATCAGCCCCAGCATTTT	CASRGQGRDQPQHF
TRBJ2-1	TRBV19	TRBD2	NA	TGTGCCAGTAGTATTGGACTAGCGGGCAATGAGCAGTTCTTC	CASSIGLAGNEQFF
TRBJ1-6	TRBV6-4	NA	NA	TGTGCCAGCCGGAGCGAGAGCTCCTATAATTCACCCCTCCACTTT	CASRSESSYNSPLHF
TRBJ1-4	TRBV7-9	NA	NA	TGTGCCAGCAGCTTGGGAAACGGCGATAATGAAAAACTGTTTTTT	CASSLGNGDNEKLFF
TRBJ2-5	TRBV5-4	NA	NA	TGTGCCAGCAGCTTGGCGGGAGTTGAGACCCAGTACTTC	CASSLAGVETQYF
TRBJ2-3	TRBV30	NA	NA	TGTGCCTGGAGTGTGGGGACTAGCACAGATACGCAGTATTTT	CAWSVGTSTDTQYF
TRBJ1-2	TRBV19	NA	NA	TGTGCCAGTAGTAGGGTCCGGGATGGCTACACCTTC	CASSRVRDGYTF
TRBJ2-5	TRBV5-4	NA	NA	TGTGCCAGCAGCTCCGACAGGTTGGGGACCCAGTACTTC	CASSSDRLGTQYF
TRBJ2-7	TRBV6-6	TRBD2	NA	TGTGCCAGCAGTTACCGCGGGGGGGGTTCCTACGAGCAGTACTTC	CASSYRGGGSYEQYF
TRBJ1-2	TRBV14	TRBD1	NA	TGTGCCAGCAGCCAAGGGGCCTACTGGACAGGGACTAACTATGGCTACACCTTC	CASSQGAYWTGTNYGYTF
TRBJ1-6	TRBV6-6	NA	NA	TGTGCCAGCACCCTCGGGATCGGATCACCCCTCCACTTT	CASTLGIGSPLHF
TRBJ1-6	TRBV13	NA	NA	TGTGCCAGCAGCTACAGGGTTAATAATTCACCCCTCCACTTT	CASSYRVNNSPLHF
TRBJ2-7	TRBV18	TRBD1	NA	TGTGCCAGCTCACCACGGGGACAGGGGGCCTCCTACGAGCAGTACTTC	CASSPRGQGASYEQYF
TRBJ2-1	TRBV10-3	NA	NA	TGTGCCATCAGTGAGTCGAGTGAGCAGTTCTTC	CAISESSEQFF
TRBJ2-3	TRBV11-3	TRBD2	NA	TGTGCCAGCAGCATCGGGACTAGCCCAGATACGCAGTATTTT	CASSIGTSPDTQYF